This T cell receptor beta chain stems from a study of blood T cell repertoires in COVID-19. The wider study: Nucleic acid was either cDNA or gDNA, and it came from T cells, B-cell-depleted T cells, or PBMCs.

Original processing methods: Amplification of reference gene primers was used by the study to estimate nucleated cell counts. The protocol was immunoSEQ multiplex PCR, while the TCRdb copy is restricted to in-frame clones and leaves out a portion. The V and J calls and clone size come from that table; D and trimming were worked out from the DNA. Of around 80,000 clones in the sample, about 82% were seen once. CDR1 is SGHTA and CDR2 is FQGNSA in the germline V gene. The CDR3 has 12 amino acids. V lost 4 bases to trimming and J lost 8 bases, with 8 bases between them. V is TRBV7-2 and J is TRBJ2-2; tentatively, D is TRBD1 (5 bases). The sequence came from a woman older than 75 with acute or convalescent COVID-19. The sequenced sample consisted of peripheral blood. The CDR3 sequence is CASSSYRGELFF. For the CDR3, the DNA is TGTGCCAGCAGCTCCTACAGGGGGGAGCTGTTTTTT.